A single sample is the source of the 29 T cell receptor beta chains below, sequenced in a study of CD8+ T cells in alopecia areata (dated by TCRdb to 2017 to 2018). Interpreted using the paper, the treatment or condition label stands for: oral pan-JAK inhibitor, 5-10 mg twice daily. Libraries were constructed by the immunoSEQ multiplex PCR assay. RNA was extracted from all samples and reverse transcribed into cDNA, which served as template for TCR sequencing. In its TCRdb copy, this immuneACCESS table keeps in-frame sequences only and misses some clones. Where compared with another copy, unresolved V genes explain less than half of these, and the others have no known cause. This sample comprises some 190,000 clones, 66% of them detected only once. Over 1% of the sample rests with the top ten. The sample was CD4+ T cells sorted from blood, taken between weeks 43 and 45, from a patient treated with tofacitinib. The receptors derive from a human donor with alopecia areata.

The chain uses TRBV5-1 and TRBJ2-3; 7 bases are shared with TRBD1. The CDR3 covers 16 residues. The germline V gene encodes CDR1 SGHRS and CDR2 YFSETQ. V was clipped by 5 bases and J by 4 bases; unmatched bases: 13. CDR3 sequence: CASSERTGLLPDTQYF. The DNA for the CDR3 is TGCGCCAGCAGTGAACGGACAGGACTGCTGCCAGATACGCAGTATTTT.

V and J are TRBV14 and TRBJ1-3, with a tentative D call TRBD1 (5 bases). The CDR3 sequence is 20 residues long. Germline V CDR1 and CDR2: SGHDN, FVKESK. Trimming removed 4 bases from V and 8 bases from J, with 33 bases in between. CDR3 in DNA: TGTGCCAGCAGCCCCAAGGGGTTTTCAGAGCTCGCTCTCTGGAGGGACACCATATATTTT. This sequence encodes CASSPKGFSELALWRDTIYF.

The rearrangement links TRBV29-1 to TRBJ1-2; D may be TRBD1 (5 bases). Looked up from germline, CDR1 is SQVTM and CDR2 is ANQGSEA. CDR3 length: 15 amino acids. The V gene lost 6 bases and the J gene lost 1 base, with 18 bases spanning the gap. The CDR3, as DNA: TGCAGCGTATTCATCGTCAGGGCTAGTAACTATGGCTACACCTTC. Translation: CSVFIVRASNYGYTF. The entire variable domain, with the rest obtained from reference TRBV29-1 and TRBJ1-2, is as follows: SAVISQKPSRDICQRGTSLTIQCQVDSQVTMMFWYRQQPGQSLTLIATANQGSEATYESGFVIDKFPISRPNLTFSTLTVSNMSPEDSSIYLCSVFIVRASNYGYTFGSGTRLTVV.

The chain combines TRBV11-1 with TRBJ2-3; D is perhaps TRBD2 (5 bases). Trimming pared 6 bases from V and 4 bases from J, leaving 14 bases between. Germline loops: CDR1 SGHAT, CDR2 FQDESV (reference sequence). The CDR3 runs 14 residues. As DNA, the CDR3 is TGTGCCAGCAGACCCGCGAAGGGAGCAGATACGCAGTATTTT. This sequence encodes CASRPAKGADTQYF.

The table lists this clone with a count of one. V usage is TRBV9 and J usage is TRBJ1-2; D is undetermined. CDR1 is SGDLS and CDR2 is YYNGEE in the germline V gene. V was trimmed by 0 bases and J by 6 bases, leaving 6 bases between them. This CDR3 comprises 12 residues. DNA for the CDR3: TGTGCCAGCAGCGTAGAAGGGCATGGCTACACCTTC. This sequence encodes CASSVEGHGYTF. The full variable domain, its missing parts supplied by reference TRBV9 and TRBJ1-2, is DSGVTQTPKHLITATGQRVTLRCSPRSGDLSVYWYQQSLDQGLQFLIQYYNGEERAKGNILERFSAQQFPDLHSELNLSSLELGDSALYFCASSVEGHGYTFGSGTRLTVV.

CDR3 nucleotide sequence: TGCAGCGCAATACAGGGGTACGAGCAGTACTTC. Residues: CSAIQGYEQYF. The V gene is TRBV29-1, the J gene TRBJ2-7; 7 bases match TRBD1. The CDR3 runs to 11 residues. The V segment lost 7 bases and the J segment 4 bases; nucleotides outside the gene matches: 4. Germline V gives CDR1 SQVTM, CDR2 ANQGSEA.

The chain recombines TRBV29-1 with TRBJ1-1; D unclear. Trimming pared 4 bases from V and 3 bases from J, leaving 6 bases between. Germline assignment: CDR1 SQVTM and CDR2 ANQGSEA. The CDR3 sequence is 11 residues long. The CDR3: CSVVQYTEAFF. Written as DNA, the CDR3 is TGCAGCGTTGTTCAGTACACTGAAGCTTTCTTT. Together with reference TRBV29-1 and TRBJ1-1, the CDR3 gives the full variable domain: SAVISQKPSRDICQRGTSLTIQCQVDSQVTMMFWYRQQPGQSLTLIATANQGSEATYESGFVIDKFPISRPNLTFSTLTVSNMSPEDSSIYLCSVVQYTEAFFGQGTRLTVV.

This clone has just a few counts. This chain joins TRBV9 and TRBJ2-1; 11 bases line up with TRBD2. V lost 4 bases, J lost 9 bases, and 6 bases stayed unmatched. Germline V gives CDR1 SGDLS, CDR2 YYNGEE. The CDR3 sequence is 14 residues long. The CDR3 reads CASSFSGGAGEQFF. As DNA, the CDR3 is TGTGCCAGCAGCTTTAGCGGGGGGGCCGGTGAGCAGTTCTTC.

This sequence joins TRBV5-1 and TRBJ2-7; 9 positions agree with TRBD1. CDR3 length equals 15 residues. The germline V gene has CDR1 SGHRS and CDR2 YFSETQ. J gave up 3 bases and V 7 bases, and 11 bases lay outside the gene matches. The CDR3 region is CASRRVGQGLYEQYF. The DNA of the CDR3 is TGCGCCAGCCGCCGGGTCGGACAGGGGCTCTACGAGCAGTACTTC.

The chain links TRBV2 to TRBJ1-6; 11 bases are shared with TRBD1. Germline V gene data show CDR1 as SNHLY and CDR2 as FYNNEI. This CDR3 has 15 amino acids. Trimming cost V 6 bases and J 7 bases; bases outside gene matches: 5. The CDR3 is CASSPGDRGNSPLHF. CDR3 DNA: TGTGCCAGCAGCCCAGGGGACAGGGGGAATTCACCCCTCCACTTT.

This clone was seen at least ten times. This chain joins TRBV7-8 and TRBJ2-2; D gene unclear. Trimming removed 1 base from V and 3 bases from J, with 6 bases in between. Germline V gene sequence: CDR1 SGHVS, CDR2 FQNEAQ. This CDR3 is 14 amino acids long. The CDR3 sequence is CASSLGSDTGELFF. The CDR3 DNA sequence: TGTGCCAGCAGCTTAGGGTCTGACACCGGGGAGCTGTTTTTT.

This clone is a singleton in its sample. The J gene is TRBJ2-5, the V gene TRBV27; weak D call: TRBD2 (7 bases). CDR1 and CDR2 from the germline V gene are MNHEY and SMNVEV (reference sequence). CDR3 length: 16 amino acids. Trimming removed 5 bases at V and 1 base at J, with 17 bases between. The CDR3 sequence is CASSPRGGTTQETQYF. As DNA, the CDR3 is TGTGCCAGCAGTCCGAGAGGGGGGACTACCCAAGAGACCCAGTACTTC.

The CDR3 sequence: CAWTITGSGKGAFF. The CDR3 DNA is TGTGCCTGGACTATCACCGGGTCAGGGAAGGGAGCTTTCTTT. The genes are TRBV30 and TRBJ1-1, with a possible D match to TRBD1 (5 bases). With 4 bases removed from V and 10 bases from J, the gap between germline ends came to 22 bases. CDR1 is GTSNPN, CDR2 SVGIG, per germline (reference sequence). The CDR3 contains 14 residues.

This clone is a singleton in its sample. The sample has other DNA sequences that encode this CDR3 too. J is TRBJ2-1 and V is TRBV4-3; D is ambiguous. V was shortened by 0 bases and J by 0 bases, with 9 bases between the two germline ends. The CDR3 consists of 16 residues. Germline values: CDR1 LGHNA, CDR2 YSLEER. CDR3 loop: CASSQEGRSSYNEQFF. The CDR3 nucleotides are TGCGCCAGCAGCCAAGAGGGCAGGAGCTCCTACAATGAGCAGTTCTTC.

The chain couples TRBV15 to TRBJ2-3; 8 bases line up with TRBD1. CDR3 length: 14 residues. Germline CDR1 is LNHNV and CDR2 is YYDKDF (reference sequence). The trim removed 3 bases at V and 2 bases at J, leaving 1 base unmatched. CDR3 sequence (DNA): TGTGCCACCAGCAGGGGACAGGACACAGATACGCAGTATTTT. Protein: CATSRGQDTDTQYF. Looking up the rest from reference TRBV15 and TRBJ2-3 gives the full variable domain: DAMVIQNPRYQVTQFGKPVTLSCSQTLNHNVMYWYQQKSSQAPKLLFHYYDKDFNNEADTPDNFQSRRPNTSFCFLDIRSPGLGDTAMYLCATSRGQDTDTQYFGPGTRLTVL.

In this sample, this clone turned up once. The V gene is TRBV6-1, the J gene TRBJ2-2, with 8 positions matching TRBD2. Germline lookup yields CDR1 MNHNS and CDR2 SASEGT. The CDR3 has 16 amino acids. V shed 4 bases, J shed 2 bases, and the junction held 6 bases outside the gene matches. The DNA for the CDR3 is TGTGCCAGCAGTGCGATTAGCGGGGCCAACACCGGGGAGCTGTTTTTT. Its protein product is CASSAISGANTGELFF.

This clone was observed a single time. The J gene is TRBJ1-1, the V gene TRBV7-2, with 10 bases that match TRBD1. Germline loops: CDR1 SGHTA, CDR2 FQGNSA. The trim removed 4 bases at V and 4 bases at J, leaving 9 bases unmatched. CDR3 length: 16 residues. Here the CDR3 reads CASSSRTGGVGTEAFF. The CDR3 DNA is TGTGCCAGCAGCTCTCGGACAGGGGGGGTAGGCACTGAAGCTTTCTTT.

The V and J genes are TRBV18 and TRBJ2-5; D is ambiguous. The V gene lost 4 bases and the J gene lost 5 bases, with 8 bases spanning the gap. The germline gives CDR1 KGHSH, CDR2 LQKENI. This CDR3 region has 12 residues. The DNA for the CDR3 is TGTGCCAGCTCACTGCGGCGCGAGACCCAGTACTTC. Protein: CASSLRRETQYF.

CDR3 in DNA: TGTGCCAGCAGCGTAGGGGCAGACCTCGACGAGCAGTACTTC. As protein: CASSVGADLDEQYF. This chain links TRBV9 with TRBJ2-7; D unresolved. The CDR3 sequence is 14 residues long. With 0 bases removed from V and 5 bases from J, the gap between germline ends came to 12 bases. Germline V CDR1 and CDR2: SGDLS, YYNGEE.

In this sample, this clone turned up a few times. The chain is built from TRBV5-1 and TRBJ2-5, with no clear D. V gave up 4 bases and J gave up 0 bases, with 10 bases separating them. CDR1 is SGHRS and CDR2 is YFSETQ in the germline V gene. The CDR3 sequence is 14 residues long. The CDR3 region is CASSAGPDQETQYF. In DNA form, the CDR3 reads TGCGCCAGCAGCGCAGGTCCAGACCAAGAGACCCAGTACTTC. The variable domain in full, completed from reference TRBV5-1 and TRBJ2-5, reads KAGVTQTPRYLIKTRGQQVTLSCSPISGHRSVSWYQQTPGQGLQFLFEYFSETQRNKGNFPGRFSGRQFSNSRSEMNVSTLELGDSALYLCASSAGPDQETQYFGPGTRLLVL.

The chain is built from TRBV29-1 and TRBJ1-2; 7 positions agree with TRBD1. V lost 1 base, J lost 4 bases, and 6 bases stayed unmatched. Per germline, CDR1 SQVTM and CDR2 ANQGSEA. This CDR3 has 14 residues. The CDR3 sequence: CSVEVSGGRYGYTF. The CDR3 DNA reads TGCAGCGTTGAAGTTTCAGGGGGTCGCTATGGCTACACCTTC. The full variable domain, completed using reference TRBV29-1 and TRBJ1-2, is SAVISQKPSRDICQRGTSLTIQCQVDSQVTMMFWYRQQPGQSLTLIATANQGSEATYESGFVIDKFPISRPNLTFSTLTVSNMSPEDSSIYLCSVEVSGGRYGYTFGSGTRLTVV.

The CDR3 DNA follows: TGCGCCAGCAGCTGGGACAGTAGCAATCAGCCCCAGCATTTT. Its translation is CASSWDSSNQPQHF. The rearrangement joins TRBV4-1 to TRBJ1-5; 7 bases agree with TRBD1. The germline V gene encodes CDR1 MGHRA and CDR2 YSYEKL. The ends lost 5 bases at V and 0 bases at J; junction bases unmatched: 1. The length of the CDR3 is 14 residues.

DNA for the CDR3: TGTGCCTGTTCTACACCGAACACCGGGGAGCTGTTTTTT. Protein: CACSTPNTGELFF. The genes are TRBV30 and TRBJ2-2, with D unresolved. Per the germline V gene, CDR1 is GTSNPN and CDR2 is SVGIG (reference sequence). V lost 6 bases and J lost 0, with 8 bases in between. The CDR3 spans 13 residues. Using reference TRBV30 and TRBJ2-2 for the parts outside the CDR3, the full variable domain is SQTIHQWPATLVQPVGSPLSLECTVEGTSNPNLYWYRQAAGRGLQLLFYSVGIGQISSEVPQNLSASRPQDRQFILSSKKLLLSDSGFYLCACSTPNTGELFFGEGSRLTVL.

V and J are TRBV4-3 and TRBJ1-4, with a tentative D call TRBD1 (5 bases). The V end lost 0 bases, the J end lost 5 bases, and 10 bases lay between the germline ends. The CDR3 length is 15 residues. Germline CDR1 reads LGHNA; CDR2 reads YSLEER. The CDR3 reads CASSQDYGGNEKLFF. CDR3 DNA: TGCGCCAGCAGCCAAGATTACGGGGGGAATGAAAAACTGTTTTTT.

This clone turned up a few times. The gene calls are TRBV6-5 and TRBJ2-5; a possible D gene is TRBD1 (6 bases). CDR3 length equals 13 residues. The germline gives CDR1 MNHEY, CDR2 SVGAGI. V lost 6 bases, J lost 1 base, and 9 bases lay in between. DNA of the CDR3: TGTGCCAGCAGAAAGACAGGCCAAGAGACCCAGTACTTC. The encoded protein is CASRKTGQETQYF.

The CDR3 bases are TGCGCCAGCAGCCAAGATCAACAGGGAATGTGGCAGTTCTTC. This encodes CASSQDQQGMWQFF. This chain joins TRBV4-3 and TRBJ2-1; possibly TRBD1 for D (6 bases). Germline CDR1 LGHNA, CDR2 YSLEER. Trimming left V 0 bases short and J 12 bases short, with 15 bases between. The CDR3 spans 14 residues.

The chain links TRBV6-5 to TRBJ2-7; weak D call: TRBD2 (6 bases). Looked up from germline, CDR1 is MNHEY and CDR2 is SVGAGI. With 7 bases removed from V and 1 base from J, the gap between germline ends came to 17 bases. The CDR3 is 15 residues long. As DNA, the CDR3 is TGTGCCAGCAAGCGAACCGGGGGACCTTCCTACGAGCAGTACTTC. This codes for CASKRTGGPSYEQYF.

A note on this clone: Other nucleotide sequences in the sample specify the same CDR3. The chain employs TRBV5-6 and TRBJ1-2; 11 positions agree with TRBD1. Germline trimming cut 4 bases from V and 4 bases from J; bases unmatched to any gene: 3. CDR3 length: 14 residues. Per germline, CDR1 SGHDT and CDR2 YYEEEE. The CDR3 loop reads CASSGGQGAYGYTF. The CDR3 coding sequence is TGTGCCAGCAGCGGTGGACAGGGGGCCTATGGCTACACCTTC.

The chain links TRBV4-2 to TRBJ1-2, with 7 positions matching TRBD1. V was pared by 4 bases and J by 7 bases, with 9 bases of the junction left unmatched. The CDR3 extends over 14 amino acids. In germline, CDR1 is LGHNA, CDR2 YNFKEQ. CDR3 sequence: CASSPPTGVPGYTF. Here the CDR3 DNA reads TGTGCCAGCAGCCCACCTACAGGGGTCCCTGGCTACACCTTC.